This T cell receptor beta chain came from a study of T cell repertoires and HLA-DP antigens. Amplification used primers for 54 TRBV and 13 TRBJ segments. Libraries were prepared by immunoSEQ multiplex PCR; TCRdb keeps only in-frame clonotypes and omits some of them. The sample comprises around 110,000 clones, about 91% of which are singletons, and around 0.25% rests with the top ten. Points on this clone: No antigen is known for it.

Germline V gene data show CDR1 as MGHRA and CDR2 as YSYEKL. Trimming took 1 base from V and 2 from J; bases not matched to a gene: 7. The CDR3 runs to 16 residues. The specimen sequenced was CD4+ T cells from PBMCs. This TCR was sampled from a woman younger than 35 in good health and CMV-seronegative. This chain links TRBV4-1 with TRBJ1-1; 7 nucleotides match TRBD1. The CDR3 nucleotides are TGCGCCAGCAGCCAAGGGGAGGGGGCAGGTAACACTGAAGCTTTCTTT. Amino acids: CASSQGEGAGNTEAFF.